A selection of T cell receptor beta chains follows, all from one sample in a study of a mutant IDH1 vaccine in newly diagnosed glioma. These TCRs are of unknown antigen specificity. Sequenced by immunoSEQ multiplex PCR; TCRdb stores in-frame clones only, minus some. The table records about 56,000 clones, about 80% of them present only once. Source: PBMCs, taken from a glioma patient whose treatment included an IDH1 peptide vaccine. These receptors all stem from a man aged 50-59 years with glioma. The CDR3 runs from the conserved cysteine through the conserved F or W.

J gene: TRBJ2-3
V gene: TRBV5-1
CDR3 protein: CASSRKQLEGTDTQYF

J gene: TRBJ1-2
V gene: TRBV7-2
CDR3 protein: CASSLGQVYGYTF

J gene: TRBJ2-2
V gene: TRBV11-3
CDR3 protein: CASSRDRGPLTGELFF

J gene: TRBJ2-6
V gene: TRBV5-4
CDR3 protein: CASSLITDNSGANVLTF

J gene: TRBJ2-5
V gene: TRBV6-1
CDR3 protein: CASLRDRGLETQYF

J gene: TRBJ1-1
V gene: TRBV19
CDR3 protein: CASSPYTNTEAFF

J gene: TRBJ2-7
V gene: TRBV2
CDR3 protein: CASSENRLDNSYF

J gene: TRBJ1-1
V gene: TRBV6-5
CDR3 protein: CASSYVGGSEAFF

J gene: TRBJ1-1
V gene: TRBV7-3
CDR3 protein: CASSLGRGAPDTEAFF

J gene: TRBJ2-2
V gene: TRBV9
CDR3 protein: CASRGGQGRTGELFF

J gene: TRBJ2-4
V gene: TRBV6-5
CDR3 protein: CASTKQGAHIQYF

J gene: TRBJ2-1
V gene: TRBV6-1
CDR3 protein: CASSRNEQFF

J gene: TRBJ1-2
V gene: TRBV5-1
CDR3 protein: CASSWGTYGYTF

J gene: TRBJ1-2
V gene: TRBV6-5
CDR3 protein: CASRPGGSNYGYTF

J gene: TRBJ2-2
V gene: TRBV19
CDR3 protein: CASSPQTGGTGELFF

J gene: TRBJ1-5
V gene: TRBV28
CDR3 protein: CASSFGQPQHF

J gene: TRBJ1-4
V gene: TRBV4-2
CDR3 protein: CASSQPQGRNEKLFF

J gene: TRBJ1-5
V gene: TRBV5-4
CDR3 protein: CASSLAGGQPQHF

J gene: TRBJ2-3
V gene: TRBV27
CDR3 protein: CASSGGLAGFTDTQYF

J gene: TRBJ2-7
V gene: TRBV6-6
CDR3 protein: CASSLTGKSSYEQYF

J gene: TRBJ2-1
V gene: TRBV9
CDR3 protein: CASSWGSSYNEQFF

J gene: TRBJ2-5
V gene: TRBV7-7
CDR3 protein: CASSLNLGLAIQETQYF

J gene: TRBJ2-3
V gene: TRBV15
CDR3 protein: CATSRGVSTDTQYF

J gene: TRBJ1-2
V gene: TRBV27
CDR3 protein: CASSLGGGGYGYTF

J gene: TRBJ1-2
V gene: TRBV7-9
CDR3 protein: CASSLESRVGYTF

J gene: TRBJ2-7
V gene: TRBV29-1
CDR3 protein: CSVQSVLSYEQYF

J gene: TRBJ2-3
V gene: TRBV10-3
CDR3 protein: CAISGTGQGDTQYF

J gene: TRBJ2-2
V gene: TRBV25-1
CDR3 protein: CASSDWTGELFF

J gene: TRBJ1-2
V gene: TRBV13
CDR3 protein: CASSSEGGEINYGYTF

J gene: TRBJ2-7
V gene: TRBV10-3
CDR3 protein: CAIRAESYEQYF

J gene: TRBJ2-5
V gene: TRBV30
CDR3 protein: CAWRGLAGVQTQYF

J gene: TRBJ1-1
V gene: TRBV7-6
CDR3 protein: CASSRSGNTEAFF

J gene: TRBJ2-7
V gene: TRBV19
CDR3 protein: CASSIGLASSYEQYF

J gene: TRBJ2-7
V gene: TRBV6-6
CDR3 protein: CASSRRQGTTFYEQYF

J gene: TRBJ1-1
V gene: TRBV2
CDR3 protein: CASSESGVVPRWTEAFF

J gene: TRBJ1-5
V gene: TRBV29-1
CDR3 protein: CSVGDLNQPQHF

J gene: TRBJ2-1
V gene: TRBV25-1
CDR3 protein: CASSERTSGTYNEQFF

J gene: TRBJ1-2
V gene: TRBV4-3
CDR3 protein: CASSQVGNYGYTF

J gene: TRBJ1-5
V gene: TRBV7-2
CDR3 protein: CASSLQGNQPQHF

J gene: -
V gene: TRBV5-5
CDR3 protein: CASSLVADPYEQYF

J gene: TRBJ2-1
V gene: TRBV11-2
CDR3 protein: CASWSAQHEQFF

J gene: TRBJ1-2
V gene: TRBV5-6
CDR3 protein: CASSFDRVDGYTF

J gene: TRBJ2-2
V gene: TRBV5-1
CDR3 protein: CASSLGDRAGELFF

J gene: TRBJ2-1
V gene: TRBV19
CDR3 protein: CASSMAGSYNEQFF

J gene: TRBJ2-7
V gene: TRBV7-8
CDR3 protein: CASSLGAPTVSYEQYF

J gene: TRBJ2-7
V gene: TRBV5-1
CDR3 protein: CASGAGGPLNEQYF

J gene: TRBJ2-6
V gene: TRBV4-1
CDR3 protein: CASSQPPAGANVLTF

J gene: TRBJ1-4
V gene: TRBV5-4
CDR3 protein: CASSFPGQGNEKLFF

J gene: TRBJ1-1
V gene: TRBV14
CDR3 protein: CASSQEKRGPLTEAFF

J gene: TRBJ2-2
V gene: TRBV7-8
CDR3 protein: CASSLTLGQGSGELFF

J gene: TRBJ1-1
V gene: TRBV11-2
CDR3 protein: CASSSGGTEAFF

J gene: TRBJ2-2
V gene: TRBV5-4
CDR3 protein: CASSRDLLNTGELFF

J gene: TRBJ1-2
V gene: TRBV6-5
CDR3 protein: CASSRIRGDGYTF

J gene: TRBJ1-1
V gene: TRBV15
CDR3 protein: CATSRLRGTGNTEAFF